A selection of T cell receptor beta chains follows, all from one sample in a study of shared clonotypes between healthy human individuals. Sequencing used immunoSEQ multiplex PCR; TCRdb keeps in-frame clones, though not all of them. The sample includes some 1,900,000 clones, approximately 95% of them seen just once. Specimen: naive CD8+ T cells sorted from blood. The receptors here all came from a man between 18 and 29 years old in good health. Each CDR3 is given with its conserved first and last residue. D genes are given only for firm matches.

CDR3 protein | D gene | CDR3 length | V gene
CALTKSSGNTEAFF | . | 14 | TRBV30
CASSIWVSVAGANVLTF | . | 17 | TRBV19
CASSVVGPGANVLTF | . | 15 | TRBV9
CASSSSVAGGRWAEQYF | TRBD2 | 17 | TRBV7-9
CSPVRVTEAFF | . | 11 | TRBV20-1
CASSINGAGANVLTF | . | 15 | TRBV19
CASSPHSGGTEAFF | . | 14 | TRBV5-1
CAWSLSGDYEQYF | . | 13 | TRBV30
CASSAGTGGRGAYGYTF | TRBD1 | 17 | TRBV7-6
CSVGFGEGTDTQYF | TRBD2 | 14 | TRBV29-1
CASSQSTGHGTYNEQFF | . | 17 | TRBV4-1
CASSSQGRPSYEQYF | . | 15 | TRBV5-4
CASSESQGGQGEKLFF | . | 16 | TRBV2
CASSYDGTHTEAFF | . | 14 | TRBV6-5
CASSPAGTGDYEQYF | TRBD1 | 15 | TRBV11-2
CASSIGWTGGTETQYF | TRBD1 | 16 | TRBV19
CADKRKNTEAFF | . | 12 | TRBV21-1
CAISESTSSPHQETQYF | . | 17 | TRBV10-3
CASTPVQVTSADTQYF | . | 16 | TRBV6-6
CASSRGQASNQPQHF | TRBD1 | 15 | TRBV2
CASSPRTSGPVGSEQFF | TRBD2 | 17 | TRBV7-6
CASGFGGSNTEAFF | . | 14 | TRBV12-5
CASSPNRGGYEQYF | TRBD2 | 14 | TRBV4-3
CASSLARGSNTEAFF | . | 15 | TRBV11-1
CASSPELHNEQFF | . | 13 | TRBV7-9
CAWSAKGQGDAEAFF | TRBD1 | 15 | TRBV30
CASSERPGDPINLKTQYF | . | 18 | TRBV2
CASSDRALGTGELFF | TRBD1 | 15 | TRBV4-1
CASSIDTGIYTDTQYF | . | 16 | TRBV19
CASSEGRAEGPLHF | . | 14 | TRBV21-1
CASSTTWGEETQYF | . | 14 | TRBV6-5
CASSQERDRGNEQFF | TRBD1 | 15 | TRBV4-3
CASSLDARPNEQFF | . | 14 | TRBV5-1
CSVAGTESSYNEQFF | . | 15 | TRBV29-1
CASSLTSGELFF | . | 12 | TRBV5-1
CADNPGTSAFYEQYF | TRBD2 | 15 | TRBV2
CASSQEGQGGTEAFF | TRBD1 | 15 | TRBV4-1
CASSLLADKYEQYF | TRBD2 | 14 | TRBV7-6
CASSLSAGSNIYGYTF | . | 16 | TRBV13
CASLGTGQNLETQYF | TRBD1 | 15 | TRBV2
CASSVAPTGEGVDTQYF | TRBD1 | 17 | TRBV9